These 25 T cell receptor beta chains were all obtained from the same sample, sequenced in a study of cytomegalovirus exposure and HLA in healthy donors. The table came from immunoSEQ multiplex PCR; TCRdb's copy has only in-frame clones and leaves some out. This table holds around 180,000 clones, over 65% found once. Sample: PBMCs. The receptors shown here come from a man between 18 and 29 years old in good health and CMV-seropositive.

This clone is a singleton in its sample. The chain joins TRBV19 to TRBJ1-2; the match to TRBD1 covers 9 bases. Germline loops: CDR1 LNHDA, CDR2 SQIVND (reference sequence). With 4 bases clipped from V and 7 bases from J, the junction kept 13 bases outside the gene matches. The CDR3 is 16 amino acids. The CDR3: CASSKGSGTGQAGYTF. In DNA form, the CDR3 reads TGTGCCAGTAGTAAAGGCTCGGGGACAGGGCAAGCTGGCTACACCTTC.

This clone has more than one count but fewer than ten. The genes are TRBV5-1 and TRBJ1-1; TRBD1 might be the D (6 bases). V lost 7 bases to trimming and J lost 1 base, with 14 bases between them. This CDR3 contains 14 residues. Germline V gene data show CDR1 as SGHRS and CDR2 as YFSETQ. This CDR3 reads CASRIQQGNTEAFF. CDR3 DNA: TGCGCCAGCCGGATCCAACAGGGGAACACTGAAGCTTTCTTT. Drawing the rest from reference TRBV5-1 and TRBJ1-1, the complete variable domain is KAGVTQTPRYLIKTRGQQVTLSCSPISGHRSVSWYQQTPGQGLQFLFEYFSETQRNKGNFPGRFSGRQFSNSRSEMNVSTLELGDSALYLCASRIQQGNTEAFFGQGTRLTVV.

CDR3 DNA sequence: TGTGCCTGGAGTTCAGGGCACACTGAAGCTTTCTTT. Translating it yields CAWSSGHTEAFF. The V gene is TRBV30, the J gene TRBJ1-1; tentative D call: TRBD1 (5 bases). Germline lookup yields CDR1 GTSNPN and CDR2 SVGIG (reference sequence). The V end was cut by 2 bases, the J end by 3 bases, with 7 bases between. The CDR3 is 12 amino acids.

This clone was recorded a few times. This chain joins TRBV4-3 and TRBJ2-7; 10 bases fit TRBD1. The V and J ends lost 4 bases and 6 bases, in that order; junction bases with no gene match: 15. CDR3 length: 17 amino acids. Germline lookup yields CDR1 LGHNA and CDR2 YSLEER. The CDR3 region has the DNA TGCGCCAGCAGCCCGACAGGGGGCGCGGAGGTGGTTGGCGAGCAGTACTTC. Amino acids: CASSPTGGAEVVGEQYF.

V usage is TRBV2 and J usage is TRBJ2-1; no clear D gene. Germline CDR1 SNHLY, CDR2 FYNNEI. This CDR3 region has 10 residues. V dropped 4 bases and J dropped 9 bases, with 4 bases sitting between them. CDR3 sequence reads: CASSGSEQFF. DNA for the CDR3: TGTGCCAGCAGTGGTAGTGAGCAGTTCTTC.

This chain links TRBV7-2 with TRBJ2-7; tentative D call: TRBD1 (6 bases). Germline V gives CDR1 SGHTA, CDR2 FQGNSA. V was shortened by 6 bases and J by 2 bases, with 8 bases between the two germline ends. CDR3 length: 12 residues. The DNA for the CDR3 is TGTGCCAGCAGGTCAGGGGCCTACGAGCAGTACTTC. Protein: CASRSGAYEQYF.

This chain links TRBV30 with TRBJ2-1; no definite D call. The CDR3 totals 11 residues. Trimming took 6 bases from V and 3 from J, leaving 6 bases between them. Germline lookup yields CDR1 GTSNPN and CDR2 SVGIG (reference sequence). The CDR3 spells CACQIYNEQFF. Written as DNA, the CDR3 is TGTGCCTGCCAGATCTACAATGAGCAGTTCTTC.

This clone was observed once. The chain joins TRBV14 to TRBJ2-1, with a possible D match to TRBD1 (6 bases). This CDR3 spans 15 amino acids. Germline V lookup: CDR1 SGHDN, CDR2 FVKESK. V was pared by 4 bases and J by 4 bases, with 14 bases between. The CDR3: CASSPDRTAYNEQFF. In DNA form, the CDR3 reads TGTGCCAGCAGCCCAGACAGGACTGCTTACAATGAGCAGTTCTTC.

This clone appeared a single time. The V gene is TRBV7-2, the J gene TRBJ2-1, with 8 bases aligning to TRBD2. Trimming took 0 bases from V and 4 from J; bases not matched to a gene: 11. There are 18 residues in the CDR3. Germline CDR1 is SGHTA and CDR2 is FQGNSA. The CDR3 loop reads CASSLALNSGSRYNEQFF. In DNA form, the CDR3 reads TGTGCCAGCAGCTTAGCGCTAAACAGCGGGAGTAGGTACAATGAGCAGTTCTTC.

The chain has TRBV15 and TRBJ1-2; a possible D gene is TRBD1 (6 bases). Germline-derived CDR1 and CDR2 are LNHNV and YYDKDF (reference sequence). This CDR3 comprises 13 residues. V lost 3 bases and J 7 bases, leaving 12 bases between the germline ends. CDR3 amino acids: CATSSPTGAGYTF. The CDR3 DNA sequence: TGTGCCACCAGCAGTCCGACAGGTGCTGGCTACACCTTC.

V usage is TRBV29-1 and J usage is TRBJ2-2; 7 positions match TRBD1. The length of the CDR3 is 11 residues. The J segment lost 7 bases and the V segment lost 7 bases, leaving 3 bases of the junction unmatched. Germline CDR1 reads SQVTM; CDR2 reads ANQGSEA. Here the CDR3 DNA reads TGCAGCGGCTACAGGGGCGGGGAGCTGTTTTTT. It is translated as CSGYRGGELFF.

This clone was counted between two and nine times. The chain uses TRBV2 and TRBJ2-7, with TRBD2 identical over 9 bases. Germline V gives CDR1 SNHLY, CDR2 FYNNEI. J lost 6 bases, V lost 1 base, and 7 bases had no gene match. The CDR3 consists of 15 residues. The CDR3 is CASSEVGAGGSEQYF. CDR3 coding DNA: TGTGCCAGCAGTGAAGTCGGGGCGGGAGGGAGCGAGCAGTACTTC.

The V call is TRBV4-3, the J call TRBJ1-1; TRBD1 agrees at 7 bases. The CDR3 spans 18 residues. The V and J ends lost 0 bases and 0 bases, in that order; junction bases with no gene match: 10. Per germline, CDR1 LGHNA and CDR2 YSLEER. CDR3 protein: CASSQDRLTGVLNTEAFF. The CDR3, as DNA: TGCGCCAGCAGCCAAGATCGCTTAACAGGGGTTCTGAACACTGAAGCTTTCTTT.

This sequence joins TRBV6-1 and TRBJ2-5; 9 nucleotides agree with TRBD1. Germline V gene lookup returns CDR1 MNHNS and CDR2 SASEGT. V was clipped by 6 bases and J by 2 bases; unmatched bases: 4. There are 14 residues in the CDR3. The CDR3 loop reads CASRRDRVQETQYF. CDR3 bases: TGTGCCAGCAGGCGGGACAGGGTGCAAGAGACCCAGTACTTC.

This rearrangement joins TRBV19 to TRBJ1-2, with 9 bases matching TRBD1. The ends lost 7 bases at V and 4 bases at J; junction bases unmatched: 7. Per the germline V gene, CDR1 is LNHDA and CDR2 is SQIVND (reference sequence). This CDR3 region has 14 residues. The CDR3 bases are TGTGCCAGTAACCCACAGGGGGCACCCTATGGCTACACCTTC. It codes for CASNPQGAPYGYTF.

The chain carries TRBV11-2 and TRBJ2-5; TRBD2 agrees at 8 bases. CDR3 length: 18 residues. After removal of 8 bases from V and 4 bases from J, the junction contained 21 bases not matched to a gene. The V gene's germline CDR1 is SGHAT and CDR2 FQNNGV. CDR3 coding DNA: TGTGCCAGCTCCTCTCGCGTACTAGCGGTTTCCTCTTTAGAGACCCAGTACTTC. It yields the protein CASSSRVLAVSSLETQYF. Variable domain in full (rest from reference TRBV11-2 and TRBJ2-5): EAGVAQSPRYKIIEKRQSVAFWCNPISGHATLYWYQQILGQGPKLLIQFQNNGVVDDSQLPKDRFSAERLKGVDSTLKIQPAKLEDSAVYLCASSSRVLAVSSLETQYFGPGTRLLVL.

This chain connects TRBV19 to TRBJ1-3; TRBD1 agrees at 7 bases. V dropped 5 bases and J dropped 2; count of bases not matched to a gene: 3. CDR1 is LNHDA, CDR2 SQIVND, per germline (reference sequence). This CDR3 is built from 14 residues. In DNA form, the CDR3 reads TGTGCCAGTAGTCCGACAGGGACTGGAAACACCATATATTTT. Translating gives CASSPTGTGNTIYF.

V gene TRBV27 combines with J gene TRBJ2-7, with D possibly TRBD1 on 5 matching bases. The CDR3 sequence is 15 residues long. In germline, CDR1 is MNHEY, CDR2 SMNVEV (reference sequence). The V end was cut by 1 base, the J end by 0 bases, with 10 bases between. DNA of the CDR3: TGTGCCAGCAGTTTATACCCGGACACCTCCTACGAGCAGTACTTC. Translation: CASSLYPDTSYEQYF.

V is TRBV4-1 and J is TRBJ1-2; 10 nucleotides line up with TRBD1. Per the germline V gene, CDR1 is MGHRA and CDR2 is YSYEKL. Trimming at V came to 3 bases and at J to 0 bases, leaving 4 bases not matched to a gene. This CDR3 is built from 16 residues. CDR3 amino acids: CASSQGQGITNYGYTF. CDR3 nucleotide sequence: TGCGCCAGCAGCCAGGGACAGGGGATTACTAACTATGGCTACACCTTC.

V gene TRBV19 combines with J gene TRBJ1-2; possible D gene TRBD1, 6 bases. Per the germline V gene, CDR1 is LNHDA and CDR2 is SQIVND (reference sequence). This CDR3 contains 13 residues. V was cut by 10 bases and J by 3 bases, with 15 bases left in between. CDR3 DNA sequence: TGTGCCACCCAGACAGGTGATGACTATGGCTACACCTTC. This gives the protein CATQTGDDYGYTF. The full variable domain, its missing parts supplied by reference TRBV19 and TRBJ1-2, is DGGITQSPKYLFRKEGQNVTLSCEQNLNHDAMYWYRQDPGQGLRLIYYSQIVNDFQKGDIAEGYSVSREKKESFPLTVTSAQKNPTAFYLCATQTGDDYGYTFGSGTRLTVV.

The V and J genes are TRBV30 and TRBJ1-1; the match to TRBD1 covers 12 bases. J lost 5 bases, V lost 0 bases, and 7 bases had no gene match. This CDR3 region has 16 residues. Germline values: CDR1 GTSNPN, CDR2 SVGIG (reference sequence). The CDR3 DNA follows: TGTGCCTGGAGTGTGGGACAGGGGGCTAGATTGACTGAAGCTTTCTTT. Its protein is CAWSVGQGARLTEAFF.

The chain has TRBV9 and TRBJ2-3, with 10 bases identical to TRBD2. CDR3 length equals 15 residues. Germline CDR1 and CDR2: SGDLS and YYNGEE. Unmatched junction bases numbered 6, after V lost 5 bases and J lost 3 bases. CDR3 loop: CASSLSGRGTDTQYF. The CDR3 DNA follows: TGTGCCAGCAGTCTCAGCGGGAGGGGGACAGATACGCAGTATTTT.

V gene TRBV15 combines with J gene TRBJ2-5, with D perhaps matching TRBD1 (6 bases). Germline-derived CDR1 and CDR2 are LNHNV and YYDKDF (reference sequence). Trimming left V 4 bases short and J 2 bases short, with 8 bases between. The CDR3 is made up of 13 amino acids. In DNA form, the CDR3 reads TGTGCCACCAGCACAGGACAGCAAGAGACCCAGTACTTC. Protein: CATSTGQQETQYF. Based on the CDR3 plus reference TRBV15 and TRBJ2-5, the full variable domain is DAMVIQNPRYQVTQFGKPVTLSCSQTLNHNVMYWYQQKSSQAPKLLFHYYDKDFNNEADTPDNFQSRRPNTSFCFLDIRSPGLGDTAMYLCATSTGQQETQYFGPGTRLLVL.

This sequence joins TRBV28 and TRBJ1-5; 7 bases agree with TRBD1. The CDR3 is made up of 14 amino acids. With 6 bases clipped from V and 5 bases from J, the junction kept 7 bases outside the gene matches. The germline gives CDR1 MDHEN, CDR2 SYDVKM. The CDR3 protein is CASSGQGGYQPQHF. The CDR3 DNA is TGTGCCAGCAGCGGTCAGGGGGGCTATCAGCCCCAGCATTTT. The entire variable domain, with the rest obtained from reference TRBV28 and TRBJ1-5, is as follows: DVKVTQSSRYLVKRTGEKVFLECVQDMDHENMFWYRQDPGLGLRLIYFSYDVKMKEKGDIPEGYSVSREKKERFSLILESASTNQTSMYLCASSGQGGYQPQHFGDGTRLSIL.

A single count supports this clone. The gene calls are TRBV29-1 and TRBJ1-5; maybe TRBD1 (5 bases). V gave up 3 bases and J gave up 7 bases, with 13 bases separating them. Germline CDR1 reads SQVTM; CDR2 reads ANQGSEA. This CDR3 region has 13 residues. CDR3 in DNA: TGCAGCGTTGACGGGGGGGGAAACCAGCCCCAGCATTTT. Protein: CSVDGGGNQPQHF.